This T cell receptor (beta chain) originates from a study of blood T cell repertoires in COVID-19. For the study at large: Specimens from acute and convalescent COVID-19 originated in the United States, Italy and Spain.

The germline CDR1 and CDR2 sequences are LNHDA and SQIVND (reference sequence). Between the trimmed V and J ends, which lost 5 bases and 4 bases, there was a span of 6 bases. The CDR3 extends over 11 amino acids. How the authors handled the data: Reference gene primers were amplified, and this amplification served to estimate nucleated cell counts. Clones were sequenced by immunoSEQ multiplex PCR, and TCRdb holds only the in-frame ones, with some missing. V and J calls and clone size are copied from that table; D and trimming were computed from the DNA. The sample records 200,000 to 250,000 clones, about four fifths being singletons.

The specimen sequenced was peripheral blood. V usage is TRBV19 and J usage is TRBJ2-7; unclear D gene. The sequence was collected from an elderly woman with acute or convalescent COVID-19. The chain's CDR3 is CASSSRYEQYF. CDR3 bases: TGTGCCAGTAGTTCTCGGTACGAGCAGTACTTC.